This T cell receptor (beta chain) was observed in a study of OX40 agonist ivuxolimab in advanced cancers. In the study overall: Those treated in dose escalation had hepatocellular carcinoma, melanoma, renal cell cancer or head and neck cancer. At around 83% male, the cohort had a mean age of about 55 years, ranging from roughly 20 to 90.

On this clone: Its antigen remains unidentified.

Data came from immunoSEQ multiplex PCR; TCRdb stores just in-frame clones and leaves some out. The repertoire holds tens of thousands of clones, roughly nine tenths seen once, with roughly 0.19% in the top ten. Findings and limits, study-wide: Some of the nonresponding patients also showed low levels of normalized T-cell clonal expansion.

CDR3 length equals 15 residues. Germline V lookup: CDR1 SGHTA, CDR2 FQGNSA. Trimming took off 7 bases at V and 4 bases at J, with 14 bases between the two ends. This clonotype was sampled from an adult with an advanced solid tumor such as melanoma, head and neck, liver or kidney cancer. Sequencing was performed on CD4+ or CD8+ T cells sorted from blood, taken in a trial of the OX40 agonist ivuxolimab. The rearrangement uses TRBV7-2 and TRBJ2-6; unclear D gene. The CDR3 DNA follows: TGTGCCAGCACCCCGGGTGGGCCCGGGGCCAACGTCCTGACTTTC. Its translation: CASTPGGPGANVLTF.